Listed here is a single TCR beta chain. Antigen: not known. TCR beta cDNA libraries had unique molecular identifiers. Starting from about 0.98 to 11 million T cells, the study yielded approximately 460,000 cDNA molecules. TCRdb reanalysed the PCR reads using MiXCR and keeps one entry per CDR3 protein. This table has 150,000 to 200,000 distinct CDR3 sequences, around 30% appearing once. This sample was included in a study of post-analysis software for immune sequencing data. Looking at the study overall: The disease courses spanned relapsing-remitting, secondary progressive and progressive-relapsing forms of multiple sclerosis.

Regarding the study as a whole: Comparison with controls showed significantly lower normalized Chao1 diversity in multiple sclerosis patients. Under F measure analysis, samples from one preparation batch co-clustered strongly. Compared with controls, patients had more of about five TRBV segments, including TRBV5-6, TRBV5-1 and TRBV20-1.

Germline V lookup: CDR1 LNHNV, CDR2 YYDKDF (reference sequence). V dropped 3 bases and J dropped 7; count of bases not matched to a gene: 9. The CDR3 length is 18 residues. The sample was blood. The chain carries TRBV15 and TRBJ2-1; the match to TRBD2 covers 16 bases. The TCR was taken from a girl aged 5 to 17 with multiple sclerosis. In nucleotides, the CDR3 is TGTGCCACCAGCAGCCCAGGGACTAGCGGGAGGGCGAGGAATGAGCAGTTCTTC. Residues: CATSSPGTSGRARNEQFF.